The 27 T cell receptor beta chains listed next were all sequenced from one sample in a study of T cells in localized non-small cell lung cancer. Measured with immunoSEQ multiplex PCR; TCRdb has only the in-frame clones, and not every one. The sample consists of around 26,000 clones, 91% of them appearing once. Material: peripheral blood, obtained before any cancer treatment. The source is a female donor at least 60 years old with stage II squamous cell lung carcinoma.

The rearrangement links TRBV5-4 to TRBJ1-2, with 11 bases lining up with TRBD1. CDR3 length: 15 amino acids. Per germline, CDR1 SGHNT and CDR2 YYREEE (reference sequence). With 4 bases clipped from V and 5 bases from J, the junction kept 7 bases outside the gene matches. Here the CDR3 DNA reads TGTGCCAGCAGCCCTTTCGGGGACAGGGGGTATGGCTACACCTTC. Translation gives CASSPFGDRGYGYTF.

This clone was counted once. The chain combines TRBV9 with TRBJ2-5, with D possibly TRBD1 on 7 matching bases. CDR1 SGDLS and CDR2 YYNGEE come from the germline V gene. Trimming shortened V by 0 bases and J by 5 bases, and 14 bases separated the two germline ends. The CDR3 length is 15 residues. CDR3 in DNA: TGTGCCAGCAGCGTAGAAACAGGGGCGGGGGAGACCCAGTACTTC. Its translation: CASSVETGAGETQYF.

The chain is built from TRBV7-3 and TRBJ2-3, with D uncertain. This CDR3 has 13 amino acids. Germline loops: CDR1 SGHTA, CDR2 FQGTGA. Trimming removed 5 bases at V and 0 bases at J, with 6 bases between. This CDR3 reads CASSRDSTDTQYF. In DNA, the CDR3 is TGTGCCAGCAGCAGAGACAGCACAGATACGCAGTATTTT.

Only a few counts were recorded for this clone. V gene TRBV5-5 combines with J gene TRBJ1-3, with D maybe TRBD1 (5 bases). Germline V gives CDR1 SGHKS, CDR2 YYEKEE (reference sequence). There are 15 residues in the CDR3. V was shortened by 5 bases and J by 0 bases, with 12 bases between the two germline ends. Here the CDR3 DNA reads TGTGCCAGCAGTCCTGACAGTGGCTCTGGAAACACCATATATTTT. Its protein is CASSPDSGSGNTIYF.

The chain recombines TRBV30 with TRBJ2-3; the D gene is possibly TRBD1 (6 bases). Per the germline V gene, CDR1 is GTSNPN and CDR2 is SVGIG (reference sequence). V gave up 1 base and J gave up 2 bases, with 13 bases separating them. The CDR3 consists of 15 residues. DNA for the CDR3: TGTGCCTGGAGTGCGACAGGACTGATCACAGATACGCAGTATTTT. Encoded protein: CAWSATGLITDTQYF.

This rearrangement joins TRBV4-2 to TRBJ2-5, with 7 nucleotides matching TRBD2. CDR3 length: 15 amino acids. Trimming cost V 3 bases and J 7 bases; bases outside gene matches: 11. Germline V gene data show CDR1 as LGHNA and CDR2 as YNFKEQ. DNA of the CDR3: TGTGCCAGCAGCCATGACCGACTAGCCCGGGTGACCCAGTACTTC. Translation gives CASSHDRLARVTQYF.

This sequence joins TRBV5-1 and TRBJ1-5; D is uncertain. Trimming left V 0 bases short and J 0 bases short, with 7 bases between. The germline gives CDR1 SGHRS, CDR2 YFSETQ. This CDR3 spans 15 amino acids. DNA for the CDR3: TGCGCCAGCAGCTTGGCCGGGCTTAGCAATCAGCCCCAGCATTTT. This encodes CASSLAGLSNQPQHF. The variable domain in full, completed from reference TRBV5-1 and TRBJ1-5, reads KAGVTQTPRYLIKTRGQQVTLSCSPISGHRSVSWYQQTPGQGLQFLFEYFSETQRNKGNFPGRFSGRQFSNSRSEMNVSTLELGDSALYLCASSLAGLSNQPQHFGDGTRLSIL.

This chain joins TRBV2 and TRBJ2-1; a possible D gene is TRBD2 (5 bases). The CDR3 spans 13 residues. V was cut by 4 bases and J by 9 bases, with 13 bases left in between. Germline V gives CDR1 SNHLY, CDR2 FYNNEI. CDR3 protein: CASSVQIALEQFF. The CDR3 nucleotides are TGTGCCAGCAGTGTACAAATAGCGCTTGAGCAGTTCTTC.

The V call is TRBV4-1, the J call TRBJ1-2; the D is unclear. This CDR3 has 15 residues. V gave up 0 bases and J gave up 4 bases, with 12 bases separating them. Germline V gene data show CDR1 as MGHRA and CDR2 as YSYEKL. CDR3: CASSQDASALYGYTF. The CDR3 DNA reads TGCGCCAGCAGCCAAGATGCGTCAGCCCTCTATGGCTACACCTTC.

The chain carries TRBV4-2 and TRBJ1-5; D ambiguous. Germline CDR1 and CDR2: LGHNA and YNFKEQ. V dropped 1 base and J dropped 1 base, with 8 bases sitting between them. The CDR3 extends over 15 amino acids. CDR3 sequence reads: CASSQGVGSNQPQHF. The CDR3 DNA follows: TGTGCCAGCAGCCAAGGGGTTGGGAGCAATCAGCCCCAGCATTTT.

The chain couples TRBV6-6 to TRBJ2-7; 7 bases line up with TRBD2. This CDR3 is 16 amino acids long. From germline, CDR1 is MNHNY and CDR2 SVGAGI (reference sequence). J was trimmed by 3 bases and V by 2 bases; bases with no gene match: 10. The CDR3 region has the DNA TGTGCCAGCAGTTACAGAAGGGAGGGAGTAAGCTACGAGCAGTACTTC. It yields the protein CASSYRREGVSYEQYF.

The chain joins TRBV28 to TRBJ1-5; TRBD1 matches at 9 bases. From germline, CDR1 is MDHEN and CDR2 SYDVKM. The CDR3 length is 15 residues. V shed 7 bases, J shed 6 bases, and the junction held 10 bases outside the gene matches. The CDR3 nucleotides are TGTGCCAGCACCGCGCCCGGGACAGGGATTCAGCCCCAGCATTTT. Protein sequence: CASTAPGTGIQPQHF.

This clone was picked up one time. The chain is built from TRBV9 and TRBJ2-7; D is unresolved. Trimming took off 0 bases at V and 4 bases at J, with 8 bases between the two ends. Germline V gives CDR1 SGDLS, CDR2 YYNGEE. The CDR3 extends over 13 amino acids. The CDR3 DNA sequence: TGTGCCAGCAGCGTAGCTCCCAGATACGAGCAGTACTTC. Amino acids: CASSVAPRYEQYF.

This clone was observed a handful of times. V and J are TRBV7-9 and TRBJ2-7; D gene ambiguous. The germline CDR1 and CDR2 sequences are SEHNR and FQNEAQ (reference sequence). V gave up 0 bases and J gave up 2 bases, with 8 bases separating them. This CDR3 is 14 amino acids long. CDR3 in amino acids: CASSLAGRAYEQYF. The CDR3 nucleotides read TGTGCCAGCAGCTTAGCCGGTAGGGCCTACGAGCAGTACTTC.

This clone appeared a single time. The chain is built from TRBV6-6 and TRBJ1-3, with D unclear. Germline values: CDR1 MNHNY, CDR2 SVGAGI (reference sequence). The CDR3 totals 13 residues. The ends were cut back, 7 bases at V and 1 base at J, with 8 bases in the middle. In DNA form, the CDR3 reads TGTGCCAGCACACAGCGATCTGGAAACACCATATATTTT. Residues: CASTQRSGNTIYF.

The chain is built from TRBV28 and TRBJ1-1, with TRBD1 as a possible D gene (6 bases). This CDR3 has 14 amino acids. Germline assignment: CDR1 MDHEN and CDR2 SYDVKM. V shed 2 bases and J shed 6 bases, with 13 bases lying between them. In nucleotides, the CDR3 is TGTGCCAGCAGTTTACCCCTGGACAGCCCTGAAGCTTTCTTT. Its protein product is CASSLPLDSPEAFF.

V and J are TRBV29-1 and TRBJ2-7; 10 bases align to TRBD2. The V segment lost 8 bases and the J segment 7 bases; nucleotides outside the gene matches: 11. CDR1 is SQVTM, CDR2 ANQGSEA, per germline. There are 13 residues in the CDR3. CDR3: CSIELAGPGEQYF. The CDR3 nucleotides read TGCAGCATCGAACTAGCGGGGCCGGGGGAGCAGTACTTC.

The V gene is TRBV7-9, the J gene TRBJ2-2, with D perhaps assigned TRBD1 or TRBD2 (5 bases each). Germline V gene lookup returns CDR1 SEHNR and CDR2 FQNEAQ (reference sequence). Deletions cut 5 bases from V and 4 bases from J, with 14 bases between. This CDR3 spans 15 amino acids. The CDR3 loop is CASSTGRGLTGELFF. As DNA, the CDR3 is TGTGCCAGCAGCACTGGCCGGGGCCTCACCGGGGAGCTGTTTTTT.

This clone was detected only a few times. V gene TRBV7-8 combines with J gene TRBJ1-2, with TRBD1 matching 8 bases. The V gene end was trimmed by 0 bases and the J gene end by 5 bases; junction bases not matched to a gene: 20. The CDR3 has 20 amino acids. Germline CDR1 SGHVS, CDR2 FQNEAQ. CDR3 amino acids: CASSLARSSPVGDRPYGYTF. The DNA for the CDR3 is TGTGCCAGCAGCTTAGCGCGTTCGTCTCCCGTCGGGGACAGGCCGTATGGCTACACCTTC.

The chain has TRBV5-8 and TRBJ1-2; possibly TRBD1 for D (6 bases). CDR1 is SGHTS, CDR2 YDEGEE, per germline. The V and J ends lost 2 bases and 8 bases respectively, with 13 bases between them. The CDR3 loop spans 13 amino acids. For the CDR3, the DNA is TGTGCCAGCAGCTTCGGGGGCGCCCAGGGCTACACCTTC. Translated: CASSFGGAQGYTF.

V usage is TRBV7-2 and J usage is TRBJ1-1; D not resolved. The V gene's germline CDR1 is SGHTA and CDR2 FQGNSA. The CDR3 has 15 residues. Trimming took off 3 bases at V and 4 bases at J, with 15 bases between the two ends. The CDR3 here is CASSFRSATGTEAFF. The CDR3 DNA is TGTGCCAGCAGCTTCAGAAGTGCAACTGGCACTGAAGCTTTCTTT.

The CDR3 DNA sequence: TGTGCCAGCAGGGGGGCTGCAGGGCCCTCCTACGAGCAGTACTTC. It is translated as CASRGAAGPSYEQYF. The genes are TRBV2 and TRBJ2-7; TRBD1 is a possible D gene (6 bases). The CDR3 spans 15 residues. V was clipped by 6 bases and J by 0 bases, with 15 bases between them. Germline-derived CDR1 and CDR2 are SNHLY and FYNNEI.

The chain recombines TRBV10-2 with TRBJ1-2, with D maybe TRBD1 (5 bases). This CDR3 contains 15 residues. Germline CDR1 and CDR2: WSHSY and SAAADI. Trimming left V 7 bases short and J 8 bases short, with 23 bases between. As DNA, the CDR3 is TGCGCCAGCATGGTTCCTGGCAGGGAGACTATGGGCTACACCTTC. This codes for CASMVPGRETMGYTF.

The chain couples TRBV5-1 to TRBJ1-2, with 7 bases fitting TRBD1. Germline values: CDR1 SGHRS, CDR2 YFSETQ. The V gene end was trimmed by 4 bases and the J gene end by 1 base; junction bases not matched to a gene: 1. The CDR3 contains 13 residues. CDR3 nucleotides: TGCGCCAGCAGCCAGGGGGGTAACTATGGCTACACCTTC. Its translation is CASSQGGNYGYTF.

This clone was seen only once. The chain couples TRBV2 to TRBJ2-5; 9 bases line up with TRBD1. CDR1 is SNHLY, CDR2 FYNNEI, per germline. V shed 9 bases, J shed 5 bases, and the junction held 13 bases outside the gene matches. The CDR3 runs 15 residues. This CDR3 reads CARGPRDRAGETQYF. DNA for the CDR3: TGTGCCAGAGGCCCCCGGGACAGGGCCGGGGAGACCCAGTACTTC. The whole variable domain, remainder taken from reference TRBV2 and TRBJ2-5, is EPEVTQTPSHQVTQMGQEVILRCVPISNHLYFYWYRQILGQKVEFLVSFYNNEISEKSEIFDDQFSVERPDGSNFTLKIRSTKLEDSAMYFCARGPRDRAGETQYFGPGTRLLVL.

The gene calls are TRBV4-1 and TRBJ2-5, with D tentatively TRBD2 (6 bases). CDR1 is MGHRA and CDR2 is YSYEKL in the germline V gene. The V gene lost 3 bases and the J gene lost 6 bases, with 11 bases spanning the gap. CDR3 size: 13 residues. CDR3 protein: CASSQTSQQTQYF. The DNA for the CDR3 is TGCGCCAGCAGCCAGACTAGTCAACAGACCCAGTACTTC.

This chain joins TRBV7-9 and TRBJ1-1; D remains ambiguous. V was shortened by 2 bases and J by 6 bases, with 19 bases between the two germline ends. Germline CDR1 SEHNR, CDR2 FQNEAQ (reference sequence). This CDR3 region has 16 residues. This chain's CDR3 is CASSLSVGDVYAEAFF. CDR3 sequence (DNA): TGTGCCAGCAGCTTAAGTGTTGGGGATGTGTACGCTGAAGCTTTCTTT.